A single sample gave rise to the 27 T cell receptor beta chains below, sequenced in a study of vaccination and CD4 T cells after COVID-19. Documented treatment: approximately nine-day PBMC culture with coronavirus spike peptide pools or control peptides (ViraFEST assay). Their target antigens are unknown. Cultured CD4+ T cell DNA was sequenced using the Oncomine TCR Beta short-read assay. From the PCR reads, TCRdb called clonotypes with MiXCR, one entry per CDR3 protein. The sample yields 10,000 to 15,000 distinct CDR3 sequences, 65% to 75% seen once. Material for sequencing was CD4+ T cells from blood, cultured in vitro. These receptors were taken from a human donor who had recovered from COVID-19.

This clonotype was seen just once. V and J are TRBV7-3 and TRBJ1-1; tentatively, D is TRBD1 (5 bases). Germline V gene lookup returns CDR1 SGHTA and CDR2 FQGTGA. The V end was cut by 0 bases, the J end by 10 bases, with 12 bases between. The CDR3 is 13 residues long. CDR3 DNA: TGTGCCAGCAGCTTAACTACGGGGGGTGGAGCTTTCTTT. The encoded protein is CASSLTTGGGAFF.

The genes are TRBV2 and TRBJ2-4; 16 bases match TRBD2. Germline-derived CDR1 and CDR2 are SNHLY and FYNNEI. This CDR3 contains 14 residues. With V trimmed by 6 bases and J by 8 bases, 1 base remained unmatched. CDR3 DNA sequence: TGTGCCAGCAGGGGACTAGCGGGAGGGGACATTCAGTACTTC. It yields the protein CASRGLAGGDIQYF. The variable domain in full, with the rest retrieved from reference TRBV2 and TRBJ2-4, is EPEVTQTPSHQVTQMGQEVILRCVPISNHLYFYWYRQILGQKVEFLVSFYNNEISEKSEIFDDQFSVERPDGSNFTLKIRSTKLEDSAMYFCASRGLAGGDIQYFGAGTRLSVL.

DNA of the CDR3: TGTGCCAGCAGTTTCCCGACAGGGGGCGAGCAGTACTTC. Translating it yields CASSFPTGGEQYF. V usage is TRBV27 and J usage is TRBJ2-7, with TRBD1 matching 9 bases. Trimming removed 3 bases from V and 6 bases from J; junction bases left unmatched: 3. Germline lookup yields CDR1 MNHEY and CDR2 SMNVEV (reference sequence). The CDR3 runs 13 residues.

The V call is TRBV6-4, the J call TRBJ1-6; no clear D gene. The CDR3 spans 14 residues. Per germline, CDR1 MRHNA and CDR2 SNTAGT. V gave up 0 bases and J gave up 7 bases, with 7 bases separating them. The CDR3 DNA sequence: TGTGCCAGCAGTGACTCGATGTCGAATTCACCCCTCCACTTT. It yields the protein CASSDSMSNSPLHF.

The gene calls are TRBV7-2 and TRBJ2-7; D is perhaps TRBD1 (6 bases). The CDR3 has 15 residues. With 5 bases removed from V and 0 bases from J, the gap between germline ends came to 14 bases. CDR1 and CDR2 (germline): SGHTA, FQGNSA. CDR3 in amino acids: CASSLWTEPSYEQYF. CDR3 DNA sequence: TGTGCCAGCAGCCTTTGGACAGAACCCTCCTACGAGCAGTACTTC.

This clonotype has only a few counts. The V gene is TRBV20-1, the J gene TRBJ1-6; the match to TRBD1 covers 8 bases. CDR3 length: 12 amino acids. Germline V gene sequence: CDR1 DFQATT, CDR2 SNEGSKA (reference sequence). The junction had 5 bases not matched to a gene; V was cut back by 6 bases and J by 10 bases. The CDR3 sequence is CSATGVSSPLHF. CDR3 in DNA: TGCAGTGCGACAGGGGTGAGCTCACCCCTCCACTTT.

The gene calls are TRBV6-5 and TRBJ2-1; the D is unclear. There are 14 residues in the CDR3. With 0 bases removed from V and 6 bases from J, the gap between germline ends came to 9 bases. Germline lookup yields CDR1 MNHEY and CDR2 SVGAGI. Written as DNA, the CDR3 is TGTGCCAGCAGTTACTCGAGTCAGCTCAATGAGCAGTTCTTC. Amino acids: CASSYSSQLNEQFF.

This sequence joins TRBV28 and TRBJ2-5, with D uncertain. Germline V CDR1 and CDR2: MDHEN, SYDVKM. This CDR3 comprises 13 residues. V was trimmed by 5 bases and J by 1 base, leaving 8 bases between them. The CDR3 protein is CASSGYTQETQYF. CDR3 bases: TGTGCCAGCAGTGGGTACACCCAAGAGACCCAGTACTTC.

The genes are TRBV9 and TRBJ1-5, with D possibly being TRBD1 (6 bases). Trimming left V 2 bases short and J 2 bases short, with 8 bases between. The length of the CDR3 is 14 residues. Germline CDR1 reads SGDLS; CDR2 reads YYNGEE. CDR3: CASSVHRGNQPQHF. CDR3 bases: TGTGCCAGCAGCGTGCACAGGGGCAATCAGCCCCAGCATTTT. Full variable domain (outside the CDR3, taken from reference TRBV9 and TRBJ1-5): DSGVTQTPKHLITATGQRVTLRCSPRSGDLSVYWYQQSLDQGLQFLIQYYNGEERAKGNILERFSAQQFPDLHSELNLSSLELGDSALYFCASSVHRGNQPQHFGDGTRLSIL.

The genes are TRBV10-2 and TRBJ1-5; D gene uncertain. This CDR3 spans 9 amino acids. With 8 bases removed from V and 6 bases from J, the gap between germline ends came to 2 bases. CDR1 WSHSY and CDR2 SAAADI come from the germline V gene. The CDR3 here is CASGQPQHF. DNA for the CDR3: TGCGCCAGCGGTCAGCCCCAGCATTTT.

There are a few counts of this clonotype. The CDR3: CASSYSSRTQYF. In DNA form, the CDR3 reads TGTGCCAGCAGTTACTCGTCGAGGACCCAGTACTTC. The chain joins TRBV6-2 or TRBV6-3 to TRBJ2-5; D gene uncertain. With 0 bases removed from V and 7 bases from J, the gap between germline ends came to 6 bases. CDR1 is MNHEY, CDR2 SVGEGT, per germline. CDR3 size: 12 residues.

The chain links TRBV6-1 to TRBJ2-1; D tentatively reads TRBD1 or TRBD2 (5 bases each). Deletions cut 5 bases from V and 9 bases from J, with 23 bases between. The CDR3 has 16 residues. Looked up from germline, CDR1 is MNHNS and CDR2 is SASEGT. This CDR3 reads CASSTPTRGRRIEQFF. The CDR3 DNA reads as TGTGCCAGCAGTACCCCAACTAGGGGACGGCGTATTGAGCAGTTCTTC.

The CDR3 here is CASSWRGSTEAFF. The CDR3 DNA reads TGTGCCAGCAGTTGGAGGGGCTCCACTGAAGCTTTCTTT. This rearrangement joins TRBV12-3 or TRBV12-4 to TRBJ1-1, with D perhaps matching TRBD1 (5 bases). The CDR3 length is 13 residues. V was clipped by 4 bases and J by 4 bases, with 10 bases between them.

CDR3 nucleotide sequence: TGTGCCAGCAGTGAAGTAGGGGGACGGGGTAGCGGCTACACCTTC. Translated: CASSEVGGRGSGYTF. The chain uses TRBV2 and TRBJ1-2, with D possibly being TRBD1 (6 bases). This CDR3 is 15 amino acids long. V was trimmed by 1 base and J by 8 bases, leaving 17 bases between them. Per the germline V gene, CDR1 is SNHLY and CDR2 is FYNNEI.

J is TRBJ2-7 and V is TRBV6-2 or TRBV6-3; 9 positions match TRBD1. With V trimmed by 10 bases and J by 3 bases, 4 bases remained unmatched. The CDR3 is made up of 12 amino acids. Germline V gene lookup returns CDR1 MNHEY and CDR2 SVGEGT. CDR3 sequence reads: CATTGQGYEQYF. DNA for the CDR3: TGTGCCACCACGGGACAGGGCTACGAGCAGTACTTC.

This chain links TRBV7-8 with TRBJ2-2, with TRBD1 identical over 9 bases. V lost 0 bases to trimming and J lost 5 bases; unmatched junction nucleotides: 1. The CDR3 runs 15 residues. CDR1 and CDR2 (germline): SGHVS, FQNEAQ. The CDR3 coding sequence is TGTGCCAGCAGCTTAGCGGGACAGGGAACCGGGGAGCTGTTTTTT. Translating gives CASSLAGQGTGELFF.

The gene calls are TRBV20-1 and TRBJ1-1; D is ambiguous. Trimming stripped 5 bases from V and 5 bases from J, with 15 bases between. The CDR3 runs to 13 residues. Looked up from germline, CDR1 is DFQATT and CDR2 is SNEGSKA (reference sequence). The chain's CDR3 is CSAPRGGWTEAFF. The DNA for the CDR3 is TGCAGTGCTCCCCGGGGAGGGTGGACTGAAGCTTTCTTT.

This clonotype was seen a handful of times. The V and J genes are TRBV20-1 and TRBJ1-1, with 7 bases aligning to TRBD1. V shed 6 bases and J 1 base; nucleotides not matched to a gene: 8. The CDR3 has 14 residues. In germline, CDR1 is DFQATT, CDR2 SNEGSKA (reference sequence). In DNA, the CDR3 is TGCAGTGCAACCGACAGGGTTACGAACACTGAAGCTTTCTTT. The encoded protein is CSATDRVTNTEAFF.

In DNA, the CDR3 is TGCAGTCCCGGGACAGGGGTTTTCAACACTGAAGCTTTCTTT. It codes for CSPGTGVFNTEAFF. This chain links TRBV20-1 with TRBJ1-1; 10 bases line up with TRBD1. The length of the CDR3 is 14 residues. V lost 8 bases to trimming and J lost 2 bases; unmatched junction nucleotides: 8. The germline CDR1 and CDR2 sequences are DFQATT and SNEGSKA (reference sequence).

The V gene is TRBV7-9, the J gene TRBJ1-2, with D uncertain. CDR3 size: 15 residues. The germline gives CDR1 SEHNR, CDR2 FQNEAQ (reference sequence). The V end lost 1 base, the J end lost 5 bases, and 14 bases lay between the germline ends. CDR3 bases: TGTGCCAGCAGCTTAGAGTTCGTGACCGAATATGGCTACACCTTC. It translates to CASSLEFVTEYGYTF. Supplemented by reference TRBV7-9 and TRBJ1-2, the full variable domain reads DTGVSQNPRHKITKRGQNVTFRCDPISEHNRLYWYRQTLGQGPEFLTYFQNEAQLEKSRLLSDRFSAERPKGSFSTLEIQRTEQGDSAMYLCASSLEFVTEYGYTFGSGTRLTVV.

CDR3 DNA sequence: TGTGCCAGCAGCCCGCAGGCCAGGAGAAATGAGCAGTTCTTC. Amino acids: CASSPQARRNEQFF. This chain connects TRBV7-8 to TRBJ2-1, with D unresolved. The CDR3 totals 14 residues. In germline, CDR1 is SGHVS, CDR2 FQNEAQ. Trimming took 5 bases from V and 7 from J, leaving 15 bases between them.

This chain joins TRBV6-2 or TRBV6-3 and TRBJ2-7; D is unclear. V shed 0 bases and J shed 3 bases, with 3 bases lying between them. The CDR3 covers 12 residues. Looked up from germline, CDR1 is MNHEY and CDR2 is SVGEGT. The CDR3, as DNA: TGTGCCAGCAGTTACTCCCTCTACGAGCAGTACTTC. This gives the protein CASSYSLYEQYF.

The genes are TRBV6-1 and TRBJ1-2; TRBD1 matches at 8 bases. Trimming cost V 9 bases and J 3 bases; bases outside gene matches: 6. CDR3 length equals 13 residues. Germline V CDR1 and CDR2: MNHNS, SASEGT. This CDR3 reads CASSPTGDYGYTF. The CDR3 bases are TGTGCCAGTAGCCCGACAGGGGACTATGGCTACACCTTC.

In its sample, this clonotype was seen a few times. The chain uses TRBV6-1 and TRBJ2-5; no firm D call. Germline V lookup: CDR1 MNHNS, CDR2 SASEGT. The CDR3 is 13 amino acids. V was pared by 6 bases and J by 2 bases, with 10 bases between. The CDR3 DNA follows: TGTGCCAGCAGAAATGGGCCTCAAGAGACCCAGTACTTC. Amino acids: CASRNGPQETQYF.

V and J are TRBV6-5 and TRBJ1-2; a weak D match, TRBD1 (5 bases). Trimming stripped 0 bases from V and 2 bases from J, with 7 bases between. The CDR3 has 14 residues. Germline V gene lookup returns CDR1 MNHEY and CDR2 SVGAGI. CDR3 residues: CASSYSGGNYGYTF. CDR3 nucleotide sequence: TGTGCCAGCAGTTACTCCGGGGGGAACTATGGCTACACCTTC.

V is TRBV7-3 and J is TRBJ1-1, with a possible D match to TRBD1 (5 bases). Germline V gene lookup returns CDR1 SGHTA and CDR2 FQGTGA. V was clipped by 4 bases and J by 6 bases, with 12 bases between them. This CDR3 is 13 amino acids long. CDR3 nucleotide sequence: TGTGCCAGCAGCTCCCCCGGAGGGGCTGAAGCTTTCTTT. Encoded protein: CASSSPGGAEAFF.

This sequence joins TRBV7-3 and TRBJ2-1; D is perhaps TRBD1 (5 bases). This CDR3 contains 17 residues. Germline V CDR1 and CDR2: SGHTA, FQGTGA. V was pared by 0 bases and J by 1 base, with 13 bases between. CDR3 in DNA: TGTGCCAGCAGCTTAACGGGGCCGGGCTCGTCCTACAATGAGCAGTTCTTC. Translated, it gives CASSLTGPGSSYNEQFF.